These 8 T cell receptor beta chains were all obtained from the same sample, sequenced in a study of cytomegalovirus exposure and HLA in healthy donors. In the PCR, 60 Vbeta and 13 Jbeta primers were used. Clones were read by immunoSEQ multiplex PCR, and TCRdb kept only the in-frame ones, dropping some. The sample shows 80,000 to 100,000 clones, 81% of them seen only once. The sample was PBMCs. The receptors here all came from a middle-aged man in good health and CMV-seronegative.

The rearrangement joins TRBV5-1 to TRBJ1-1; D gene ambiguous. Germline CDR1 is SGHRS and CDR2 is YFSETQ. The CDR3 runs to 14 residues. V lost 0 bases and J 0 bases, leaving 6 bases between the germline ends. This CDR3 reads CASSLVGMNTEAFF. CDR3 in DNA: TGCGCCAGCAGCTTGGTCGGGATGAACACTGAAGCTTTCTTT.

With regard to this clone: A junction boundary mismatches the germline segment, possibly from a read error. This sample includes further DNA sequences coding for the same CDR3. The V gene is TRBV6-5, the J gene TRBJ2-4; no reliable D call. The CDR3 loop spans 13 amino acids. In germline, CDR1 is MNHEY, CDR2 SVGAGI. CDR3 sequence: CASSLPGQIIQYF. The DNA of the CDR3 is TGTGCTAGCAGCCTACCTGGGCAGATCATTCAGTACTTC.

The chain uses TRBV19 and TRBJ2-5; D might be TRBD1 (5 bases). The DNA end lines up better with TRBJ2-7; the J call may be wrong. The CDR3 extends over 15 amino acids. CDR1 LNHDA and CDR2 SQIVND come from the germline V gene (reference sequence). Here the CDR3 DNA reads TGTGCCAGTAGGCCCACCGACAGTGTTCCCTACGAGCAGTACTTC. It codes for CASRPTDSVPYEQYF.

J is TRBJ2-7 and V is TRBV4-1, with 7 bases aligning to TRBD1. V trimming: 0 bases; J trimming: 4 bases; junction bases outside the gene matches: 6. The CDR3 length is 15 residues. Per germline, CDR1 MGHRA and CDR2 YSYEKL. The CDR3 spells CASSQETGSRYEQYF. CDR3 nucleotides: TGCGCCAGCAGCCAAGAGACAGGGTCGAGATACGAGCAGTACTTC.

The rearrangement uses TRBV14 and TRBJ1-6; D perhaps matches TRBD1 (5 bases). Germline V gene sequence: CDR1 SGHDN, CDR2 FVKESK. The V end lost 4 bases, the J end lost 1 base, and 11 bases lay between the germline ends. This CDR3 has 16 residues. The CDR3: CASSLQGLSYNSPLHF. The CDR3 DNA follows: TGTGCCAGCAGCCTCCAGGGCCTATCCTATAATTCACCCCTCCACTTT.

This sequence joins TRBV28 and TRBJ1-6; 9 bases align to TRBD1. This CDR3 contains 14 residues. Germline values: CDR1 MDHEN, CDR2 SYDVKM. With 9 bases clipped from V and 10 bases from J, the junction kept 10 bases outside the gene matches. CDR3 sequence (DNA): TGTGCCAGTGTGGACAGGGGCTTCTCCTCACCCCTCCACTTT. Its protein product is CASVDRGFSSPLHF. Full variable domain (missing parts from reference TRBV28 and TRBJ1-6): DVKVTQSSRYLVKRTGEKVFLECVQDMDHENMFWYRQDPGLGLRLIYFSYDVKMKEKGDIPEGYSVSREKKERFSLILESASTNQTSMYLCASVDRGFSSPLHFGNGTRLTVT.

The chain has TRBV7-7 and TRBJ2-2; 8 bases match TRBD1. The CDR3 is 18 residues long. Germline V gene data show CDR1 as SSHAT and CDR2 as FNYEAQ (reference sequence). V lost 1 base, J lost 1 base, and 8 bases stayed unmatched. The CDR3: CASSLVLIGQGNTGELFF. CDR3 coding DNA: TGTGCCAGCAGCTTAGTTTTGATTGGACAGGGGAACACCGGGGAGCTGTTTTTT.

The chain uses TRBV9 and TRBJ2-7, with D perhaps TRBD2 (5 bases). Trimming removed 4 bases at V and 4 bases at J, with 12 bases between. From germline, CDR1 is SGDLS and CDR2 YYNGEE. The CDR3 contains 13 residues. The CDR3 loop reads CASSLLGGYEQYF. The CDR3 DNA reads as TGTGCCAGCAGCCTCCTAGGAGGTTACGAGCAGTACTTC. The entire variable domain, with the rest obtained from reference TRBV9 and TRBJ2-7, is as follows: DSGVTQTPKHLITATGQRVTLRCSPRSGDLSVYWYQQSLDQGLQFLIQYYNGEERAKGNILERFSAQQFPDLHSELNLSSLELGDSALYFCASSLLGGYEQYFGPGTRLTVT.